The 7 T cell receptor beta chains below were found in one sample sequenced in a study of shared clonotypes between healthy human individuals. TCRdb's table, derived via immunoSEQ multiplex PCR, lists solely in-frame clones and lacks some. The table has some 360,000 clones, less than 75% seen once; the top ten hold about 9.4%. The sample was memory CD4+ T cells sorted from blood. Subset denoted: CD45RA-negative fraction. The origin of the receptors is a man aged 30 to 39 in good health.

V and J are TRBV19 and TRBJ2-2; TRBD2 matches 9 bases. Germline V gene sequence: CDR1 LNHDA, CDR2 SQIVND (reference sequence). J gave up 4 bases and V 3 bases, and 6 bases lay outside the gene matches. The CDR3 sequence is 16 residues long. The CDR3 nucleotides read TGTGCCAGTAGTATCAGCGGGGGGCCGGGCACCGGGGAGCTGTTTTTT. It encodes CASSISGGPGTGELFF.

V is TRBV11-3 and J is TRBJ2-7, with TRBD1 matching 9 bases. Germline CDR1 SGHNT, CDR2 YENEEA. This CDR3 spans 15 amino acids. Germline trimming cut 5 bases from V and 0 bases from J; bases unmatched to any gene: 5. In DNA form, the CDR3 reads TGTGCCAGCAGCCCAGACAGGGGGAGCTCCTACGAGCAGTACTTC. It translates to CASSPDRGSSYEQYF.

V is TRBV6-1 and J is TRBJ2-7; 9 bases agree with TRBD1. There are 15 residues in the CDR3. CDR1 and CDR2 (germline): MNHNS, SASEGT. The ends lost 3 bases at V and 2 bases at J; junction bases unmatched: 5. The CDR3 protein is CASSDRDRVAYEQYF. CDR3 nucleotide sequence: TGTGCCAGCAGTGACCGGGACAGGGTTGCCTACGAGCAGTACTTC.

The chain employs TRBV6-4 and TRBJ2-2, with D uncertain. The CDR3 spans 13 residues. The germline gives CDR1 MRHNA, CDR2 SNTAGT. V gave up 3 bases and J gave up 1 base, with 3 bases separating them. In DNA, the CDR3 is TGTGCCAGCAGTGAAGGGAACACCGGGGAGCTGTTTTTT. This encodes CASSEGNTGELFF.

The chain links TRBV5-4 to TRBJ2-2; 7 nucleotides agree with TRBD1. The V gene end was trimmed by 4 bases and the J gene end by 4 bases; junction bases not matched to a gene: 7. In germline, CDR1 is SGHNT, CDR2 YYREEE (reference sequence). The length of the CDR3 is 15 residues. The CDR3 DNA is TGTGCCAGCAGCACCAGACAGGGACCCACCGGGGAGCTGTTTTTT. This translates into CASSTRQGPTGELFF.

The gene calls are TRBV9 and TRBJ2-4; D unresolved. The germline V and J ends were trimmed by 3 bases and 10 bases, with 11 bases remaining between them. Germline CDR1 is SGDLS and CDR2 is YYNGEE. This CDR3 comprises 12 residues. Here the CDR3 DNA reads TGTGCCAGCAGCGAGAGTGGTTCTATTCAGTACTTC. Its protein is CASSESGSIQYF. Full variable domain (outside the CDR3, taken from reference TRBV9 and TRBJ2-4): DSGVTQTPKHLITATGQRVTLRCSPRSGDLSVYWYQQSLDQGLQFLIQYYNGEERAKGNILERFSAQQFPDLHSELNLSSLELGDSALYFCASSESGSIQYFGAGTRLSVL.

CDR3 nucleotides: TGCGCCAGCAGCCCCAGTGAAGTGGGGAACACTGAAGCTTTCTTT. As protein: CASSPSEVGNTEAFF. The chain joins TRBV4-3 to TRBJ1-1; no firm D call. The CDR3 runs 15 residues. Trimming pared 4 bases from V and 1 base from J, leaving 13 bases between. The germline V gene encodes CDR1 LGHNA and CDR2 YSLEER.